This T cell receptor beta chain was sequenced during a study of beta chain features in type 1 diabetes. Study-wide results and caveats: For patients, the naive, central memory and Treg TCRB repertoires appeared more alike than for healthy donors. There was a moderate but significant shortening of TCRB CDR3s in all four CD4+ subsets of Type 1 diabetes patients.

Stem cell-like memory, regulatory, central memory and naive CD4+ cells were sorted via CD45RO/CCR7/CD25/CD127/CD95/CD27. This clone was picked up a small number of times. The antigen is not known. Reverse transcribing all isolated RNA meant expressed TCRB transcripts were sequenced. Produced via immunoSEQ multiplex PCR; TCRdb's table is partial and in-frame only. The data contain 200,000 to 250,000 clones, approximately 14% of them seen just once; the ten biggest clones take up roughly 0.024%. This CDR3 has 14 amino acids. Unmatched junction bases numbered 8, after V lost 4 bases and J lost 7 bases. CDR1 and CDR2 (germline): SGHNT, YYREEE (reference sequence).

The TCR sequence derives from a woman aged 40-49 years in good health. This sequence joins TRBV5-4 and TRBJ2-7; 10 bases match TRBD1. The sample consisted of naive CD4+ T cells from blood. The CDR3 spells CASSLRQGAGEQYF. The CDR3 DNA reads as TGTGCCAGCAGCCTTCGACAGGGGGCTGGTGAGCAGTACTTC. The full variable domain, in which reference TRBV5-4 and TRBJ2-7 provide the parts outside the CDR3, is ETGVTQSPTHLIKTRGQQVTLRCSSQSGHNTVSWYQQALGQGPQFIFQYYREEENGRGNFPPRFSGLQFPNYSSELNVNALELDDSALYLCASSLRQGAGEQYFGPGTRLTVT.